What follows is one T cell receptor beta chain and its context. V gave up 0 bases and J gave up 0 bases; unmatched junction bases: 13. The CDR3 runs to 21 residues. The authors' processing: Reference gene primer amplification gave nucleated cell count estimates. Only in-frame clones appear in the TCRdb table, and some are missing; sequencing was by immunoSEQ multiplex PCR. Clone size and V and J calls were adopted from that table, with D and trimming inferred from the DNA. The repertoire includes over 85,000 clones, nearly 90% of them detected once, and around 2% sits in the top ten. This specimen belongs to a study of blood T cell repertoires in COVID-19. Study information: Donors in the United States, Italy and Spain gave samples during acute or convalescent COVID-19. PBMCs, B-cell-depleted T cells, or T cells were the source of the cDNA or gDNA that made up the material.

This TCR was recovered from a man aged 45-65 years with active COVID-19. The material sequenced was peripheral blood. The rearrangement joins TRBV23-1 to TRBJ2-3; 12 bases match TRBD2. TRBV23-1 is labeled an ORF, and its function is uncertain. The CDR3 DNA is TGCGCCAGCAGTCAATCAGGGTCAATCTCCGGGACTAGCGGGAGCACAGATACGCAGTATTTT. It is translated as CASSQSGSISGTSGSTDTQYF.